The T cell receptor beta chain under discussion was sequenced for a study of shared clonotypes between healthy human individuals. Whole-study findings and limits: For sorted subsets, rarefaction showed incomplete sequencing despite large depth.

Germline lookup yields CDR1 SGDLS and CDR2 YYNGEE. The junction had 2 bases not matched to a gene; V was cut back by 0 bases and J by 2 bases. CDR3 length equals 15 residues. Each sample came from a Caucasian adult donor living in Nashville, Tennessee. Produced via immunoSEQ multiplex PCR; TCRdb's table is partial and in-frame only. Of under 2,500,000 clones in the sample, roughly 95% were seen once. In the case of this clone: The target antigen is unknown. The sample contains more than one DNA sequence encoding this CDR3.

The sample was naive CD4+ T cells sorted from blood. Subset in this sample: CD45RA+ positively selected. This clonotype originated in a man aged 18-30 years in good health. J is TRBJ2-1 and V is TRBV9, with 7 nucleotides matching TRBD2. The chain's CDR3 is CASSVDAGAYNEQFF. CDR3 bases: TGTGCCAGCAGCGTAGACGCGGGAGCCTACAATGAGCAGTTCTTC. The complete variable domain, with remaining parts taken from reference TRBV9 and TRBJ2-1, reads DSGVTQTPKHLITATGQRVTLRCSPRSGDLSVYWYQQSLDQGLQFLIQYYNGEERAKGNILERFSAQQFPDLHSELNLSSLELGDSALYFCASSVDAGAYNEQFFGPGTRLTVL.